This T cell receptor (beta chain) was identified in a study of chemoradiotherapy in HPV16-positive cancers. Study context: Two HPV16-positive patients' cells yielded candidate HPV-specific clones and common motifs.

The method was immunoSEQ multiplex PCR; TCRdb's version includes in-frame clones alone and lacks a portion of them. The sample lists about 27,000 clones; 93% were seen once. Trimming shortened V by 7 bases and J by 0 bases, and 13 bases separated the two germline ends. The CDR3 contains 16 residues. The germline gives CDR1 WSHSY, CDR2 SAAADI. This TCR was recovered from a human donor with HPV-associated anogenital cancer. The rearrangement uses TRBV10-2 and TRBJ1-6; D uncertain. This material consisted of blood, taken from a patient who underwent chemoradiotherapy. CDR3 amino acids: CASNRHRSSYNSPLHF. The CDR3 DNA reads as TGCGCCAGCAATCGACACCGGAGCTCCTATAATTCACCCCTCCACTTT.